This is a list of T cell receptor beta chains from one sample in a study of blood T cell repertoires in COVID-19. Measured with immunoSEQ multiplex PCR; TCRdb has only the in-frame clones, and not every one. The table has roughly 78,000 clones, approximately 87% seen once; the top ten hold 15% to 20%. The sample was peripheral blood. The receptors were sampled from a woman at least 80 years old with acute or convalescent COVID-19. The CDR3 runs from the conserved cysteine through the conserved F or W. A D gene is named only where the DNA matches it firmly. Some rows mark clone size as missing; the rest say once, few, many or name a class of expanded clone.

15	NA	NA	TRBV7-9	TRBJ2-2	CASSLGTPNTGELFF	TGTGCCAGCAGCTTAGGGACTCCGAACACCGGGGAGCTGTTTTTT
16	NA	NA	TRBV5-4	TRBJ1-2	CASSLEARPVRDGYTF	TGTGCCAGCAGCTTGGAGGCCAGGCCTGTGCGGGATGGCTACACCTTC
17	TRBD1	NA	TRBV7-8	TRBJ1-5	CASSLRPQGFSNQPQHF	TGTGCCAGCAGCTTAAGACCACAGGGGTTTAGCAATCAGCCCCAGCATTTT
15	NA	few	TRBV5-8	TRBJ1-6	CASSASGTYNSPLHF	TGTGCCAGCAGCGCCTCAGGGACCTATAATTCACCCCTCCACTTT
13	NA	NA	TRBV5-6	TRBJ1-5	CASSFTGNQPQHF	TGTGCCAGCAGCTTCACAGGCAATCAGCCCCAGCATTTT
16	NA	few	TRBV7-9	TRBJ1-3	CASSLRRTDTGNTIYF	TGTGCCAGCAGCTTAAGACGGACAGACACTGGAAACACCATATATTTT
16	TRBD1	NA	TRBV9	TRBJ2-5	CASSVSDRGLEETQYF	TGTGCCAGCAGCGTATCGGACAGGGGGCTGGAGGAGACCCAGTACTTC
15	NA	once	TRBV6-5	TRBJ1-1	CASRTNYGGHNEAFF	TGTGCCAGCAGGACCAACTACGGGGGGCATAATGAAGCTTTCTTT
15	TRBD1	once	TRBV2	TRBJ1-2	CASSTERTGMDGYTF	TGTGCCAGCAGTACCGAAAGGACAGGGATGGATGGCTACACCTTC
12	NA	NA	TRBV19	TRBJ1-2	CASRYYREGYTF	TGTGCCAGTCGATATTACAGGGAGGGCTACACCTTC
15	NA	NA	TRBV11-2	TRBJ2-7	CASSLGGSGPYEQYF	TGTGCCAGCAGCTTAGGCGGCAGTGGCCCCTACGAGCAGTACTTC
13	NA	NA	TRBV15	TRBJ1-1	CATGALRNTEAFF	TGTGCCACCGGGGCCCTCCGGAACACTGAAGCTTTCTTT
15	TRBD1	NA	TRBV19	TRBJ1-5	CASSITGQGNQPQHF	TGTGCCAGTAGTATTACGGGACAGGGCAATCAGCCCCAGCATTTT
13	NA	NA	TRBV27	TRBJ1-2	CASSSGHVFGYTF	TGTGCCAGCAGTTCCGGACATGTGTTTGGCTACACCTTC
17	NA	NA	TRBV5-1	TRBJ1-1	CASNPLAQGLTNTEAFF	TGCGCCAGCAACCCCTTGGCACAGGGACTAACAAACACTGAAGCTTTCTTT
15	TRBD2	NA	TRBV10-2	TRBJ2-5	CASRVAGGPQETQYF	TGCGCCAGCAGGGTAGCGGGAGGGCCCCAAGAGACCCAGTACTTC
16	NA	NA	TRBV7-6	TRBJ2-1	CASSLYSDSSYNEQFF	TGTGCCAGCAGCTTATATTCCGACAGCTCCTACAATGAGCAGTTCTTC
15	TRBD1	NA	TRBV30	TRBJ1-1	CAWSHYGDRGPGAFF	TGTGCCTGGAGCCACTATGGAGACAGGGGGCCGGGGGCTTTCTTT
14	TRBD1	NA	TRBV19	TRBJ1-2	CASSHRGRDYGYTF	TGTGCCAGTAGCCACAGGGGGCGGGACTATGGCTACACCTTC
14	NA	once	TRBV7-2	TRBJ1-3	CASSLIRSGNTIYF	TGTGCCAGCAGCTTAATTAGATCTGGAAACACCATATATTTT
14	TRBD1	NA	TRBV19	TRBJ1-5	CASTTGGEIQPQHF	TGTGCCAGTACCACAGGGGGCGAAATTCAGCCCCAGCATTTT
14	TRBD2	NA	TRBV5-1	TRBJ2-7	CASSLTSGSYEQYF	TGCGCCAGCAGCTTGACTAGCGGGTCCTACGAGCAGTACTTC
14	NA	NA	TRBV9	TRBJ1-1	CASSVRGGDTEAFF	TGTGCCAGCAGCGTCCGCGGGGGGGACACTGAAGCTTTCTTT
16	TRBD1	NA	TRBV5-1	TRBJ2-7	CASREDRGDTPLEQYF	TGCGCCAGCAGGGAGGACAGGGGTGATACTCCTCTCGAGCAGTACTTC
16	TRBD2	NA	TRBV3-1/TRBV3-2	TRBJ2-3	CASSPLAGGPTDTQYF	TGTGCCAGCAGCCCCCTAGCGGGGGGGCCGACAGATACGCAGTATTTT
15	TRBD1	NA	TRBV7-8	TRBJ2-5	CASSNPRTGRETQYF	TGTGCCAGCAGCAATCCTCGGACAGGGAGGGAGACCCAGTACTTC
15	NA	NA	TRBV19	TRBJ1-5	CASSSQGGSNQPQHF	TGTGCCAGTAGTTCCCAGGGAGGTAGCAATCAGCCCCAGCATTTT
17	TRBD2	once	TRBV4-1	TRBJ2-7	CASSPKLSGMGRYEQYF	TGCGCCAGCAGCCCCAAGCTTAGCGGGATGGGTAGGTACGAGCAGTACTTC
14	NA	NA	TRBV3-1/TRBV3-2	TRBJ2-4	CASSGGLRSNIQYF	TGTGCCAGCTCAGGAGGCTTACGATCCAACATTCAGTACTTC
16	NA	NA	TRBV27	TRBJ1-2	CASSLSQGRVPYGYTF	TGTGCCAGCAGTTTATCCCAAGGCCGGGTACCCTATGGCTACACCTTC
14	TRBD1	NA	TRBV29-1	TRBJ1-2	CSVDDRGPGYGYTF	TGCAGCGTTGATGACAGGGGGCCCGGCTATGGCTACACCTTC